The 2 T cell receptor beta chains presented below share a single source sample, sequenced in a study of T cell clonotyping in hematopoietic cell transplantation. Data came from immunoSEQ multiplex PCR; TCRdb stores just in-frame clones and leaves some out. This table has 27,000 or so clones, around 95% appearing once. Sequenced input: peripheral blood mononuclear cells. The receptors stem from a man aged 50 or older in good health. Some clones in this sample may be carry-over from other donors' samples.

This rearrangement joins TRBV30 to TRBJ2-3; 7 nucleotides match TRBD2. The CDR3 length is 12 residues. The trim removed 5 bases at V and 4 bases at J, leaving 3 bases unmatched. The germline V gene has CDR1 GTSNPN and CDR2 SVGIG (reference sequence). The CDR3 DNA reads TGTGCCTGGGGGAGGGGAGCAGATACGCAGTATTTT. It yields the protein CAWGRGADTQYF.

This rearrangement joins TRBV7-9 to TRBJ1-1; 7 bases align to TRBD1. Trimming at V came to 8 bases and at J to 1 base, leaving 7 bases not matched to a gene. Per germline, CDR1 SEHNR and CDR2 FQNEAQ (reference sequence). CDR3 size: 14 residues. CDR3: CASLLGQTNTEAFF. The CDR3 coding sequence is TGTGCCAGCCTCTTGGGACAGACGAACACTGAAGCTTTCTTT.